Presented here are 25 T cell receptor beta chains from one specimen sequenced in a study of a mutant IDH1 vaccine in newly diagnosed glioma. Profiled with immunoSEQ multiplex PCR; TCRdb holds only in-frame clones, not every one. Seen here are about 54,000 clones, more than 75% observed once, and the top ten hold more than 1.1%. For these TCRs, the target antigens are not known. Time point described: week 23, last vaccination. Doses comprised 300 ug of mutant IDH1 20-mer peptide each, plus topical imiquimod. The starting material was PBMCs, obtained from a glioma patient whose treatment included an IDH1 peptide vaccine. These receptors originate from a man between 40 and 49 years old with glioma.

This chain uses TRBV9 with TRBJ1-1; tentatively, D is TRBD1 (5 bases). The CDR3 has 15 residues. V was clipped by 4 bases and J by 6 bases, with 19 bases between them. The germline CDR1 and CDR2 sequences are SGDLS and YYNGEE. This chain's CDR3 is CASSPRRQGVSEAFF. For the CDR3, the DNA is TGTGCCAGCAGCCCCCGCCGGCAGGGAGTCTCTGAAGCTTTCTTT. The entire variable domain, with the rest obtained from reference TRBV9 and TRBJ1-1, is as follows: DSGVTQTPKHLITATGQRVTLRCSPRSGDLSVYWYQQSLDQGLQFLIQYYNGEERAKGNILERFSAQQFPDLHSELNLSSLELGDSALYFCASSPRRQGVSEAFFGQGTRLTVV.

This clone was seen a handful of times. The chain joins TRBV21-1 to TRBJ1-4. TRBV21-1 corresponds to a pseudogene. CDR3 size: 12 residues. The CDR3 sequence: CARGPSNEKLFF. CDR3 sequence (DNA): TGTGCCCGGGGTCCATCCAATGAAAAACTGTTTTTT.

The V call is TRBV6-1, the J call TRBJ2-7; 7 bases align to TRBD1. The length of the CDR3 is 13 residues. J was trimmed by 3 bases and V by 7 bases; bases with no gene match: 6. Germline V lookup: CDR1 MNHNS, CDR2 SASEGT. The CDR3 loop reads CASKTGNRYEQYF. In DNA form, the CDR3 reads TGTGCCAGCAAGACAGGGAATCGCTACGAGCAGTACTTC.

This clone was seen a single time. V is TRBV7-9 and J is TRBJ1-1; a weak D match, TRBD1 (6 bases). The V and J ends lost 0 bases and 1 base respectively, with 9 bases between them. From germline, CDR1 is SEHNR and CDR2 FQNEAQ (reference sequence). The CDR3 covers 15 residues. The CDR3 loop is CASSLAVGGNTEAFF. CDR3 DNA: TGTGCCAGCAGCTTAGCTGTAGGGGGGAACACTGAAGCTTTCTTT.

This chain joins TRBV18 and TRBJ2-7; either TRBD1 or TRBD2 may supply D (6 bases each). The CDR3 has 16 residues. Germline CDR1 reads KGHSH; CDR2 reads LQKENI. V was shortened by 2 bases and J by 7 bases, with 21 bases between the two germline ends. The chain's CDR3 is CASSPGGSRGETEQYF. The CDR3 DNA follows: TGTGCCAGCTCACCAGGAGGGTCGAGGGGGGAAACGGAGCAGTACTTC.

The chain carries TRBV2 and TRBJ1-1; a possible D gene is TRBD1 (6 bases). Germline CDR1 reads SNHLY; CDR2 reads FYNNEI. The CDR3 runs to 14 residues. The V end was cut by 2 bases, the J end by 4 bases, with 11 bases between. CDR3 DNA: TGTGCCAGCAGTGAACGGGCAGGGGCCACTGAAGCTTTCTTT. Amino acids: CASSERAGATEAFF.

The V gene is TRBV28, the J gene TRBJ2-1, with D uncertain. CDR3 length equals 15 residues. Trimming shortened V by 5 bases and J by 0 bases, and 11 bases separated the two germline ends. Germline V gene data show CDR1 as MDHEN and CDR2 as SYDVKM. CDR3 region: CASSPDGSSYNEQFF. CDR3 nucleotides: TGTGCCAGCAGTCCGGACGGAAGCTCCTACAATGAGCAGTTCTTC.

The rearrangement uses TRBV19 and TRBJ1-6, with TRBD1 matching 8 bases. V trimming: 5 bases; J trimming: 10 bases; junction bases outside the gene matches: 7. CDR3 length: 14 residues. CDR1 is LNHDA, CDR2 SQIVND, per germline (reference sequence). The CDR3 region is CASSFGQGGSPLHF. The CDR3 DNA is TGTGCCAGTAGTTTTGGACAGGGAGGATCACCCCTCCACTTT.

The J gene is TRBJ2-7, the V gene TRBV10-3; D is possibly TRBD1 (6 bases). The CDR3 has 15 amino acids. Looked up from germline, CDR1 is ENHRY and CDR2 is SYGVKD. Trimming pared 5 bases from V and 4 bases from J, leaving 18 bases between. Here the CDR3 DNA reads TGTGCCATCAGTTCCACAGGGCCCAGAGTATACGAGCAGTACTTC. Protein sequence: CAISSTGPRVYEQYF.

This rearrangement joins TRBV4-3 to TRBJ2-2, with D perhaps matching TRBD1 or TRBD2 (6 bases each). CDR3 length: 16 amino acids. Between the trimmed V and J ends, which lost 0 bases and 2 bases, there was a span of 10 bases. Germline CDR1 reads LGHNA; CDR2 reads YSLEER. The CDR3 loop is CASSQDPGANTGELFF. The CDR3 DNA reads as TGCGCCAGCAGCCAAGATCCGGGGGCAAACACCGGGGAGCTGTTTTTT.

This clone occurred once. J is TRBJ2-6 and V is TRBV9; a possible D gene is TRBD2 (6 bases). Germline V gene sequence: CDR1 SGDLS, CDR2 YYNGEE. The germline V and J ends were trimmed by 3 bases and 2 bases, with 21 bases remaining between them. The CDR3 spans 19 residues. The CDR3: CASSAVEMWGGTGANVLTF. DNA for the CDR3: TGTGCCAGCAGCGCAGTGGAGATGTGGGGCGGGACTGGGGCCAACGTCCTGACTTTC.

The CDR3 bases are TGTGCCAGCAGCCGAGACCGTTGGGATACGCAGTATTTT. It encodes CASSRDRWDTQYF. The rearrangement uses TRBV9 and TRBJ2-3; no definite D call. Trimming removed 4 bases from V and 6 bases from J, with 12 bases in between. The CDR3 has 13 residues. Germline lookup yields CDR1 SGDLS and CDR2 YYNGEE.

The rearrangement joins TRBV7-2 to TRBJ2-7; no firm D call. Germline-derived CDR1 and CDR2 are SGHTA and FQGNSA. This CDR3 is built from 15 residues. The V end was cut by 5 bases, the J end by 1 base, with 15 bases between. The CDR3 DNA sequence: TGTGCCAGCAGCGCATCACTGACGCCTTCCTACGAGCAGTACTTC. This translates into CASSASLTPSYEQYF.

The rearrangement joins TRBV19 to TRBJ2-3, with D unresolved. Per the germline V gene, CDR1 is LNHDA and CDR2 is SQIVND (reference sequence). The CDR3 runs 16 residues. V lost 6 bases and J lost 3, with 19 bases in between. The CDR3 DNA reads as TGTGCCAGTAGGAGCACCTACAGAGAGTTAACAGATACGCAGTATTTT. Its protein is CASRSTYRELTDTQYF. The whole variable domain, remainder taken from reference TRBV19 and TRBJ2-3, is DGGITQSPKYLFRKEGQNVTLSCEQNLNHDAMYWYRQDPGQGLRLIYYSQIVNDFQKGDIAEGYSVSREKKESFPLTVTSAQKNPTAFYLCASRSTYRELTDTQYFGPGTRLTVL.

This clone was seen once. The V call is TRBV5-1, the J call TRBJ1-3; D gene unclear. The length of the CDR3 is 15 residues. The germline V gene has CDR1 SGHRS and CDR2 YFSETQ. V gave up 3 bases and J gave up 2 bases, with 12 bases separating them. CDR3 DNA: TGCGCCAGCAGCTCGACTGCAAGCGCTGGAAACACCATATATTTT. As protein: CASSSTASAGNTIYF.

This rearrangement joins TRBV2 to TRBJ1-2; 12 bases match TRBD1. This CDR3 contains 13 residues. J lost 7 bases, V lost 7 bases, and 4 bases had no gene match. The V gene's germline CDR1 is SNHLY and CDR2 FYNNEI. This CDR3 reads CASKGQGAGGYTF. The CDR3 DNA reads TGTGCCAGCAAGGGACAGGGGGCCGGTGGCTACACCTTC.

The chain combines TRBV10-3 with TRBJ2-7, with D possibly matching TRBD2 (5 bases). Germline V gene lookup returns CDR1 ENHRY and CDR2 SYGVKD. Trimming took off 10 bases at V and 3 bases at J, with 19 bases between the two ends. CDR3 length: 14 amino acids. CDR3 DNA: TGTGCCACCTCCCCAGTCGAGGGTCTCTACGAGCAGTACTTC. It yields the protein CATSPVEGLYEQYF.

J is TRBJ2-7 and V is TRBV27, with unresolved D. Looked up from germline, CDR1 is MNHEY and CDR2 is SMNVEV (reference sequence). V dropped 6 bases and J dropped 2 bases, with 20 bases sitting between them. This CDR3 comprises 16 residues. The CDR3 region is CASSPPEGRSTYEQYF. DNA of the CDR3: TGTGCCAGCAGCCCACCCGAAGGCAGAAGTACCTACGAGCAGTACTTC.

V is TRBV29-1 and J is TRBJ1-2; 10 bases agree with TRBD1. CDR3 length: 14 residues. Germline lookup yields CDR1 SQVTM and CDR2 ANQGSEA. V was clipped by 5 bases and J by 14 bases; unmatched bases: 17. The CDR3 loop reads CSVSSDRGNMASTF. The CDR3 coding sequence is TGCAGCGTTAGTTCGGACAGGGGGAATATGGCTAGTACCTTC.

The chain is built from TRBV6-5 and TRBJ2-7, with a weak D call TRBD1 (6 bases). The germline V gene encodes CDR1 MNHEY and CDR2 SVGAGI. This CDR3 spans 15 amino acids. V was clipped by 6 bases and J by 0 bases, with 15 bases between them. The CDR3 loop is CASRMGRTASYEQYF. CDR3 DNA sequence: TGTGCCAGCAGGATGGGCAGGACAGCCTCCTACGAGCAGTACTTC.

The chain employs TRBV7-2 and TRBJ2-3; D is ambiguous. Between the trimmed V and J ends, which lost 5 bases and 5 bases, there was a span of 11 bases. The germline gives CDR1 SGHTA, CDR2 FQGNSA. The CDR3 runs to 13 residues. The CDR3 here is CASSPDFGDTQYF. The CDR3 DNA reads as TGTGCCAGCAGCCCCGATTTTGGAGATACGCAGTATTTT.

About this clone: Other DNA variants within this sample encode the same CDR3. V usage is TRBV28 and J usage is TRBJ1-5; 7 bases fit TRBD1. V shed 3 bases, J shed 4 bases, and the junction held 3 bases outside the gene matches. The V gene's germline CDR1 is MDHEN and CDR2 SYDVKM. This CDR3 region has 14 residues. CDR3 residues: CASSLVRGNQPQHF. The CDR3 DNA sequence: TGTGCCAGCAGTTTGGTCAGGGGGAATCAGCCCCAGCATTTT.

The chain recombines TRBV10-3 with TRBJ2-1; 9 bases map to TRBD2. V shed 4 bases and J 6 bases; nucleotides not matched to a gene: 4. In germline, CDR1 is ENHRY, CDR2 SYGVKD. The CDR3 contains 14 residues. CDR3 region: CAISGREGLNEQFF. The CDR3 nucleotides are TGTGCCATCAGTGGGCGGGAGGGCCTCAATGAGCAGTTCTTC.

The CDR3 DNA reads TGTGCCAGTAGCCGGCGTGACAATCAGCCCCAGCATTTT. Translated: CASSRRDNQPQHF. The V gene is TRBV19, the J gene TRBJ1-5; D is uncertain. V shed 6 bases and J shed 3 bases, with 9 bases lying between them. CDR1 is LNHDA and CDR2 is SQIVND in the germline V gene (reference sequence). The CDR3 consists of 13 residues.

CDR3 amino acids: CASSILDRNLTDTQYF. DNA for the CDR3: TGTGCCAGTAGTATCCTGGACCGCAATCTCACAGATACGCAGTATTTT. The rearrangement uses TRBV19 and TRBJ2-3; D not certain. The CDR3 is made up of 16 amino acids. Per germline, CDR1 LNHDA and CDR2 SQIVND (reference sequence). Deletions cut 3 bases from V and 2 bases from J, with 15 bases between.